Listed here are 2 T cell receptor beta chains from one sample, sequenced in a study of T cells expressing NK-cell markers. From its re-call of the 5' RACE reads, TCRdb lists each CDR3 protein once, without DNA. This sample's table has fewer than 400,000 distinct CDR3 sequences. The sample consisted of blood T cells: a sorted CD56 or NKG2C T cell subset, CD4+ or CD8+ T cells, or bulk PBMC T cells (not recorded which). Receptors were obtained from a woman in her fifties or sixties in good health.

The chain carries TRBV24-1 and TRBJ2-1; TCRdb names TRBD2, which stays unverified in the absence of DNA. This CDR3 has 15 amino acids. Per germline, CDR1 KGHDR and CDR2 SFDVKD. CDR3 region: CATSGGLAGRGEQFF.

Here the CDR3 reads CSAPRDVRYEQFF. The chain has TRBV20-1 and TRBJ2-1; as DNA is missing, the TRBD1 call by TCRdb cannot be tested. CDR1 and CDR2 (germline): DFQATT, SNEGSKA (reference sequence). This CDR3 has 13 residues.